This T cell receptor beta chain was retrieved from a study of cytomegalovirus exposure and HLA in healthy donors. The study ran its PCR with 60 Vbeta and 13 Jbeta primers. TCRdb keeps only in-frame clones here, not all; method: immunoSEQ multiplex PCR. This listing includes over 110,000 clones. CDR3 length equals 14 residues. The chain couples TRBV12-2 to TRBJ1-1; the table's D gene call, TRBD1, was not cross checked with the DNA. TRBV12-2 is tagged as a pseudogene. The clonotype comes from a male donor in good health and CMV-seronegative. Sequenced material: PBMCs. In DNA form, the CDR3 reads TGTGCAAGTCGTTGGGAAGGGGATAGAACTGAAGCTTTCTTT. Protein sequence: CASRWEGDRTEAFF.